Sequencing of this T cell receptor beta chain was carried out in a study of T cells after yellow fever vaccination. This clonotype was recorded at least ten times. TCRdb used MiXCR to reprocess the 5' RACE reads, holding one entry per CDR3 protein. This table holds roughly 16,000 distinct CDR3 sequences, about 3.8% found once. General study results and limits: A large majority of primary-vaccination clones showed up again after the booster (about 97% CD4, around 90% CD8).

This clonotype was obtained from a man aged 25-45 years who received the YFV17D yellow fever vaccine. Specimen: PBMCs, either bulk or a sorted T-cell subset (CD4+, CD8+, memory, or dextramer-sorted; not recorded which), collected 15 days after the yellow fever booster vaccination.

The CDR3 reads CASSQDVGSPLHF. The CDR3 DNA is TGCGCCAGCAGCCAAGATGTCGGTTCACCCCTCCACTTT. The chain recombines TRBV4-3 with TRBJ1-6; the D is unclear. The V and J ends lost 0 bases and 9 bases respectively, with 6 bases between them. The CDR3 totals 13 residues. The germline CDR1 and CDR2 sequences are LGHNA and YSLEER.